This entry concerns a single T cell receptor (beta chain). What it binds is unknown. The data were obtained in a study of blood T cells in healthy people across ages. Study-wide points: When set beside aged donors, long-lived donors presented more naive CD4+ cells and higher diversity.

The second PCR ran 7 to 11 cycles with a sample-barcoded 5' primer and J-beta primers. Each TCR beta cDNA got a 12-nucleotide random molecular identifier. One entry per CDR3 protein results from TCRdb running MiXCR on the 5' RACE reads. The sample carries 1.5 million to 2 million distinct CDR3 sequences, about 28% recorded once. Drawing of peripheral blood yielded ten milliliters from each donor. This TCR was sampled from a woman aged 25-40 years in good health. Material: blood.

The CDR3 loop is CASSPGGAAREKLFF. As DNA, the CDR3 is TGCGCCAGCAGCCCCGGGGGGGCAGCCAGAGAAAAACTGTTTTTT. The V and J genes are TRBV5-1 and TRBJ1-4; D possibly corresponds to TRBD1 (6 bases). V dropped 4 bases and J dropped 8 bases, with 18 bases sitting between them. The CDR3 runs to 15 residues. The V gene's germline CDR1 is SGHRS and CDR2 YFSETQ.